This TCR beta chain was identified in a study of shared clonotypes between healthy human individuals. Deletions cut 3 bases from V and 4 bases from J, with 11 bases between. This CDR3 has 13 amino acids. Germline V gene lookup returns CDR1 SGHNT and CDR2 YYREEE (reference sequence). Assay: immunoSEQ multiplex PCR; the TCRdb copy retains only in-frame clones and omits some. The repertoire consists of roughly 2,300,000 clones, with approximately 90% occurring once and the leading ten covering around 0.4%. This sequence originates from a man aged 18 to 30 in good health. Some clones in this sample may be carry-over from other donors' samples. The chain joins TRBV5-4 to TRBJ2-7, with a tentative D call TRBD1 (6 bases). The sample comprised naive CD4+ T cells from PBMCs. This sample's subset: CD45RA+ positively selected. This CDR3 is CASSSLQGYEQYF. CDR3 bases: TGTGCCAGCAGCTCCTTACAGGGATACGAGCAGTACTTC.